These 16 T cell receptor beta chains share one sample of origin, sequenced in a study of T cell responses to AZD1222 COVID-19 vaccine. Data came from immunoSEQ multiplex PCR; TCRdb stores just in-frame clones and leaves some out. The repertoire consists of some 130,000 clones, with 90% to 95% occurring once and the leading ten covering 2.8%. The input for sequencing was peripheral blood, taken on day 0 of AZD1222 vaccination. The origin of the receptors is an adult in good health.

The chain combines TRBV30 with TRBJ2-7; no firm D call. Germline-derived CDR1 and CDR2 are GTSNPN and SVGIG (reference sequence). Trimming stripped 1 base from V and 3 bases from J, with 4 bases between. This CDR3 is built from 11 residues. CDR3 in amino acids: CAWSGRYEQYF. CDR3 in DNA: TGTGCCTGGAGTGGCCGCTACGAGCAGTACTTC.

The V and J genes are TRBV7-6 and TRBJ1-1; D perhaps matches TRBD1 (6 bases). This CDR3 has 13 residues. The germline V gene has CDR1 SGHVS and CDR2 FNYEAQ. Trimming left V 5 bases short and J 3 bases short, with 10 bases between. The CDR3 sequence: CASSPGTYTEAFF. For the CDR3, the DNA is TGTGCCAGCAGCCCAGGGACATACACTGAAGCTTTCTTT.

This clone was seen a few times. CDR3 loop: CASSVDSSGFLGYTF. In DNA, the CDR3 is TGTGCCAGCAGCGTAGACTCTAGTGGGTTCCTTGGCTACACCTTC. The rearrangement joins TRBV9 to TRBJ1-2; D ambiguous. Germline V CDR1 and CDR2: SGDLS, YYNGEE. The V end lost 0 bases, the J end lost 7 bases, and 16 bases lay between the germline ends. This CDR3 has 15 amino acids.

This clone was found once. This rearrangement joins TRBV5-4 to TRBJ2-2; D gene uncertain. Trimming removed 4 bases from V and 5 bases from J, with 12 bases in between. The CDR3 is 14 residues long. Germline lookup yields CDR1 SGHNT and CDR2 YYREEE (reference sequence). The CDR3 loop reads CASSPRPETGELFF. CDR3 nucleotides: TGTGCCAGCAGCCCGAGGCCAGAAACCGGGGAGCTGTTTTTT.

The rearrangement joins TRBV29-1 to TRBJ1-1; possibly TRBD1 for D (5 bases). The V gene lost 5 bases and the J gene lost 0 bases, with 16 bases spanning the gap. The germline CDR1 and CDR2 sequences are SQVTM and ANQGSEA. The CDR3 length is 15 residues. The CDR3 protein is CSVTPGKRVNTEAFF. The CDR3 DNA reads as TGCAGCGTTACCCCAGGGAAGCGGGTGAACACTGAAGCTTTCTTT.

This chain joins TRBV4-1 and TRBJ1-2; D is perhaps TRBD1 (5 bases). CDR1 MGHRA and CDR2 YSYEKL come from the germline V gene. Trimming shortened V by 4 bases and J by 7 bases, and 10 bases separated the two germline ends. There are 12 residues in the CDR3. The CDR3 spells CASSPGTGGYTF. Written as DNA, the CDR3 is TGCGCCAGCAGCCCCGGGACGGGTGGCTACACCTTC.

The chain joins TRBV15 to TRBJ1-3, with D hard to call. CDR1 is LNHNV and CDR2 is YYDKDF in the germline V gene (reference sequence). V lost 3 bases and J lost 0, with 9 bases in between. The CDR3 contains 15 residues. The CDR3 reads CATSRNKGSGNTIYF. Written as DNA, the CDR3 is TGTGCCACCAGCAGGAACAAGGGCTCTGGAAACACCATATATTTT. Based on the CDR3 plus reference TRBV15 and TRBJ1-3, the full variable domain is DAMVIQNPRYQVTQFGKPVTLSCSQTLNHNVMYWYQQKSSQAPKLLFHYYDKDFNNEADTPDNFQSRRPNTSFCFLDIRSPGLGDTAMYLCATSRNKGSGNTIYFGEGSWLTVV.

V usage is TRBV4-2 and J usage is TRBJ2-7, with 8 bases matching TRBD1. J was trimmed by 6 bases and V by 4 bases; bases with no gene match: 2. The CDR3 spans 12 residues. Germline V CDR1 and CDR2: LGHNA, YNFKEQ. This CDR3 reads CASSLQGGEQYF. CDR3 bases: TGTGCCAGCAGCCTACAGGGGGGCGAGCAGTACTTC.

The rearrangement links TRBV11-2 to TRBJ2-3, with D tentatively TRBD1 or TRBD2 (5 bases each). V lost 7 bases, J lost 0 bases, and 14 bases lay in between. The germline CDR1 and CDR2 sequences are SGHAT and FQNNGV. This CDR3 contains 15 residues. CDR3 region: CASTKRGPSTDTQYF. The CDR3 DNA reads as TGTGCCAGCACCAAGAGGGGTCCTAGCACAGATACGCAGTATTTT. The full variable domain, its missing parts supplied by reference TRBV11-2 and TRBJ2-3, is EAGVAQSPRYKIIEKRQSVAFWCNPISGHATLYWYQQILGQGPKLLIQFQNNGVVDDSQLPKDRFSAERLKGVDSTLKIQPAKLEDSAVYLCASTKRGPSTDTQYFGPGTRLTVL.

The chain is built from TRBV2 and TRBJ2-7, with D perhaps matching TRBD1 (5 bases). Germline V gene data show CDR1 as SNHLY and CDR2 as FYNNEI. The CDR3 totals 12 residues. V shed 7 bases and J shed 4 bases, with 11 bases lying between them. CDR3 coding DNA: TGTGCCAGCATGACAGTTCAGTACGAGCAGTACTTC. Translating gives CASMTVQYEQYF.

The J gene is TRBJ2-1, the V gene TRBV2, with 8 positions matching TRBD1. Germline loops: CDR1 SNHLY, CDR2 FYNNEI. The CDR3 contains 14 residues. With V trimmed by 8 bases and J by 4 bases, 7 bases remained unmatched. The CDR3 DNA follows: TGTGCCAGCCTGGACAGGGCGGAATACAATGAGCAGTTCTTC. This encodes CASLDRAEYNEQFF. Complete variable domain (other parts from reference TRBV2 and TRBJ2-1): EPEVTQTPSHQVTQMGQEVILRCVPISNHLYFYWYRQILGQKVEFLVSFYNNEISEKSEIFDDQFSVERPDGSNFTLKIRSTKLEDSAMYFCASLDRAEYNEQFFGPGTRLTVL.

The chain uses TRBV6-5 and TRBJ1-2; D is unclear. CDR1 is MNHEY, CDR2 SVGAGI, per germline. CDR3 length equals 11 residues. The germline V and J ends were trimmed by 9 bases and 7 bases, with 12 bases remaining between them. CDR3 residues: CASRFGVGYTF. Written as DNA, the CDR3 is TGTGCCAGTCGATTCGGGGTTGGCTACACCTTC.

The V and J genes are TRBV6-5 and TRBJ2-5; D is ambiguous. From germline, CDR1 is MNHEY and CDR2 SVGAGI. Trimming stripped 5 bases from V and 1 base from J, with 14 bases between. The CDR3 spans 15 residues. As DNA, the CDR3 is TGTGCCAGCAGTAGGCTGGTTGGCGGCCAAGAGACCCAGTACTTC. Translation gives CASSRLVGGQETQYF.

CDR3 nucleotides: TGTGCCAGCAGCCAAGTTAGTTTAACGCAGTATTTT. Translated: CASSQVSLTQYF. This sequence joins TRBV3-1 (or the pseudogene TRBV3-2) and TRBJ2-3; D call uncertain. Per germline, CDR1 LGHDT and CDR2 YNNKEL (reference sequence). The CDR3 sequence is 12 residues long. V was trimmed by 1 base and J by 9 bases, leaving 8 bases between them.

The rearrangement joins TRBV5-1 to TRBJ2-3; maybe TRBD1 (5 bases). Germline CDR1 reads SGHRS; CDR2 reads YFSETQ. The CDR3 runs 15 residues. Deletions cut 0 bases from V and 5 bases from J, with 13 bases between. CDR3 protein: CASSLGSSGQDTQYF. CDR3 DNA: TGCGCCAGCAGCTTGGGATCTTCAGGGCAAGATACGCAGTATTTT.

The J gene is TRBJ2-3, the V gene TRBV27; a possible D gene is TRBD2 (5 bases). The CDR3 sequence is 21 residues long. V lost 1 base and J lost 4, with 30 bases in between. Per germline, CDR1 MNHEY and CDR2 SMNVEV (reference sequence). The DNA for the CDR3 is TGTGCCAGCAGTTTATTGTTCCGGAGGTACGCCAGCGCCTCGGGTTCAGATACGCAGTATTTT. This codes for CASSLLFRRYASASGSDTQYF.